Presented here are 5 T cell receptor beta chains from one specimen sequenced in a study of blood T cell repertoires in COVID-19. TCRdb's copy holds only in-frame clones and misses some; the assay was immunoSEQ multiplex PCR. The sample has fewer than 200,000 clones; about four fifths are singletons. Sequencing was performed on peripheral blood. The receptors were sampled from a woman aged 60-70 years with COVID-19, enrolled during active disease.

The rearrangement uses TRBV7-2 and TRBJ1-1; D remains unclear. Germline V CDR1 and CDR2: SGHTA, FQGNSA. The length of the CDR3 is 13 residues. V was cut by 4 bases and J by 1 base, with 7 bases left in between. In DNA form, the CDR3 reads TGTGCCAGCAGCTCCGGGTCGAACACTGAAGCTTTCTTT. Translating it yields CASSSGSNTEAFF.

This clone has just a few counts. The V and J genes are TRBV5-1 and TRBJ2-1; D possibly corresponds to TRBD2 (6 bases). The CDR3 is made up of 16 amino acids. Looked up from germline, CDR1 is SGHRS and CDR2 is YFSETQ. Trimming took 4 bases from V and 0 from J, leaving 14 bases between them. The CDR3 loop is CASSQSGGSSYNEQFF. The CDR3 DNA reads as TGCGCCAGCAGCCAGAGCGGAGGGAGCTCCTACAATGAGCAGTTCTTC.

This chain links TRBV3-1 (or the pseudogene TRBV3-2) with TRBJ1-3, with a tentative D call TRBD1 (5 bases). The CDR3 has 15 residues. The germline V and J ends were trimmed by 1 base and 3 bases, with 10 bases remaining between them. CDR1 and CDR2 (germline): LGHDT, YNNKEL (reference sequence). Here the CDR3 DNA reads TGTGCCAGCAGCCAAGGACAGCGCCTTGGAAACACCATATATTTT. Its translation: CASSQGQRLGNTIYF.

The chain carries TRBV5-4 and TRBJ2-3, with no clear D. CDR1 SGHNT and CDR2 YYREEE come from the germline V gene (reference sequence). V lost 2 bases to trimming and J lost 4 bases, with 5 bases between them. The CDR3 totals 12 residues. Written as DNA, the CDR3 is TGTGCCAGCAGCTTCCCTCCAGATACGCAGTATTTT. The encoded protein is CASSFPPDTQYF.

This chain connects TRBV14 to TRBJ2-7; D may be TRBD2 (6 bases). Trimming took 4 bases from V and 6 from J, leaving 16 bases between them. CDR1 and CDR2 from the germline V gene are SGHDN and FVKESK. CDR3 length equals 14 residues. The CDR3 loop reads CASSPRDWFAEQYF. CDR3 coding DNA: TGTGCCAGCAGCCCCCGGGACTGGTTTGCCGAGCAGTACTTC.